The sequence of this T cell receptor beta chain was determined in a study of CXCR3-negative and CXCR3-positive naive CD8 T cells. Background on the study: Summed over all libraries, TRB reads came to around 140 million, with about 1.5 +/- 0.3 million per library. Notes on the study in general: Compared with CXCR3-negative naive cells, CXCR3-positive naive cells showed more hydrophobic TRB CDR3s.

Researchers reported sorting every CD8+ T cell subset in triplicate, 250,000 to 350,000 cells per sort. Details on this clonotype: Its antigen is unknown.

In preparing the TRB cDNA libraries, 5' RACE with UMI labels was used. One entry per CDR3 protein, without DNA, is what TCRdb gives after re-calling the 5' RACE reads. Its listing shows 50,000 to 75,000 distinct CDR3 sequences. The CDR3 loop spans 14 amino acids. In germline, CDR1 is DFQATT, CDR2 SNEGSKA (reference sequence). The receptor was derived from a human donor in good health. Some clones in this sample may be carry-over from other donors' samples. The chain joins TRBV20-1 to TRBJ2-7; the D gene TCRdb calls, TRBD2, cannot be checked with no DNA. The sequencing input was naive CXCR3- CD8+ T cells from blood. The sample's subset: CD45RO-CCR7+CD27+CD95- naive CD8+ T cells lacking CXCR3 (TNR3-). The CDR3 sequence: CSARDRAYTYEQYF.